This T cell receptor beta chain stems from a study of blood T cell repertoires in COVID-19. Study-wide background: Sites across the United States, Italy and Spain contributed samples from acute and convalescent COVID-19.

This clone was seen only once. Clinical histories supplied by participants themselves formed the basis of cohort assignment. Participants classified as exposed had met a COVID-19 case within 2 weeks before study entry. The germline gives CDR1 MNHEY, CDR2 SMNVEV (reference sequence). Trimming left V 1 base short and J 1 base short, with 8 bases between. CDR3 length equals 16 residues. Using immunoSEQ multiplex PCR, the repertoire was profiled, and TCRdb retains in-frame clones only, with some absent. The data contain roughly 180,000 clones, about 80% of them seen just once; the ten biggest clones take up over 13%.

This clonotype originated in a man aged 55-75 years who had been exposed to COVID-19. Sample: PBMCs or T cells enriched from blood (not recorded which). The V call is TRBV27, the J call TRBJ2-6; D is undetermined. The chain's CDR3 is CASSLFPPSGANVLTF. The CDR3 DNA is TGTGCCAGCAGTTTATTCCCCCCGTCTGGGGCCAACGTCCTGACTTTC.